The 15 T cell receptor beta chains in this list originate from one sample, sequenced in a study of cytomegalovirus exposure and HLA in healthy donors. The PCR had 60 Vbeta and 13 Jbeta primers. Sequenced by immunoSEQ multiplex PCR; TCRdb stores in-frame clones only, minus some. The sample carries some 140,000 clones, over 60% recorded once. The sample consisted of PBMCs. These receptors were taken from a male donor in good health and CMV-seropositive.

This clone was detected only a few times. Written as DNA, the CDR3 is TGTGCCAGCAGCCAAGACACTAGCGGGGGCCCGAATGAGCAGTTCTTC. It specifies CASSQDTSGGPNEQFF. V usage is TRBV4-2 and J usage is TRBJ2-1; 11 bases fit TRBD2. The CDR3 sequence is 16 residues long. Per the germline V gene, CDR1 is LGHNA and CDR2 is YNFKEQ. The V and J ends lost 0 bases and 7 bases, in that order; junction bases with no gene match: 5.

The sample holds one count of this clone. The V call is TRBV15, the J call TRBJ2-1; D may be TRBD2 (7 bases). The CDR3 runs to 14 residues. In germline, CDR1 is LNHNV, CDR2 YYDKDF (reference sequence). With 6 bases removed from V and 8 bases from J, the gap between germline ends came to 17 bases. The CDR3 DNA sequence: TGTGCCACCAGGGATTGGGGGGGGGCCGATGAGCAGTTCTTC. Amino acid sequence: CATRDWGGADEQFF.

This clone came up a few times. This sequence joins TRBV6-1 and TRBJ2-5, with TRBD1 matching 9 bases. V gave up 6 bases and J gave up 3 bases; unmatched junction bases: 8. Germline V CDR1 and CDR2: MNHNS, SASEGT. The CDR3 covers 15 residues. For the CDR3, the DNA is TGTGCCAGCAGCACTATCCGGGACAGGGAAGAGACCCAGTACTTC. Translated, it gives CASSTIRDREETQYF.

The chain joins TRBV28 to TRBJ2-4, with D possibly being TRBD2 (7 bases). The CDR3 runs to 16 residues. From germline, CDR1 is MDHEN and CDR2 SYDVKM. Trimming removed 5 bases at V and 1 base at J, with 15 bases between. The CDR3 region has the DNA TGTGCCAGCAGTACCCACGGGGGGCTTGCCAAAAACATTCAGTACTTC. It encodes CASSTHGGLAKNIQYF.

This clone turned up a few times. The V gene is TRBV6-1, the J gene TRBJ1-4; D unresolved. Trimming shortened V by 10 bases and J by 7 bases, and 16 bases separated the two germline ends. The CDR3 runs to 13 residues. CDR1 MNHNS and CDR2 SASEGT come from the germline V gene. The CDR3 nucleotides are TGTGCCACAAAACCTCTCGCGGGTGAAAAACTGTTTTTT. Encoded protein: CATKPLAGEKLFF.

This clone has more than one count but fewer than ten. The V call is TRBV6-4, the J call TRBJ2-1; TRBD1 matches at 7 bases. After removal of 3 bases from V and 6 bases from J, the junction contained 5 bases not matched to a gene. Germline V gene sequence: CDR1 MRHNA, CDR2 SNTAGT. This CDR3 has 14 residues. The CDR3 spells CASSESTGPNEQFF. CDR3 bases: TGTGCCAGCAGTGAGTCGACAGGGCCCAATGAGCAGTTCTTC.

This chain links TRBV10-2 with TRBJ2-3; 10 positions agree with TRBD2. Germline CDR1 reads WSHSY; CDR2 reads SAAADI. The CDR3 has 14 residues. Unmatched junction bases numbered 4, after V lost 4 bases and J lost 6 bases. CDR3 nucleotide sequence: TGCGCCAGCAGTGTAACTAGCGGGGTTGATACGCAGTATTTT. This gives the protein CASSVTSGVDTQYF.

The J gene is TRBJ2-2, the V gene TRBV28; D possibly corresponds to TRBD1 (6 bases). CDR3 length: 15 amino acids. With 2 bases removed from V and 1 base from J, the gap between germline ends came to 8 bases. Per the germline V gene, CDR1 is MDHEN and CDR2 is SYDVKM. The CDR3 region has the DNA TGTGCCAGCAGTTTAGAACAGGGGAACACCGGGGAGCTGTTTTTT. Translated: CASSLEQGNTGELFF.

The chain links TRBV27 to TRBJ2-2, with 11 bases identical to TRBD1. CDR1 MNHEY and CDR2 SMNVEV come from the germline V gene (reference sequence). V lost 5 bases and J lost 7; bases outside the gene matches: 6. The CDR3 runs 15 residues. CDR3 sequence (DNA): TGTGCCAGCAGTGGAGGACAGGGGGCTTTCGGGGAGCTGTTTTTT. This encodes CASSGGQGAFGELFF.

This chain links TRBV9 with TRBJ1-3, with 9 positions matching TRBD1. The CDR3 has 17 residues. Germline V gives CDR1 SGDLS, CDR2 YYNGEE. Trimming at V came to 4 bases and at J to 1 base, leaving 9 bases not matched to a gene. This CDR3 is CASSPWTGAVSGNTIYF. The CDR3 DNA follows: TGTGCCAGCAGCCCGTGGACAGGGGCCGTTTCTGGAAACACCATATATTTT. The entire variable domain, with the rest obtained from reference TRBV9 and TRBJ1-3, is as follows: DSGVTQTPKHLITATGQRVTLRCSPRSGDLSVYWYQQSLDQGLQFLIQYYNGEERAKGNILERFSAQQFPDLHSELNLSSLELGDSALYFCASSPWTGAVSGNTIYFGEGSWLTVV.

The count of this clone is one. The chain links TRBV19 to TRBJ1-2; perhaps TRBD1 as D (5 bases). Germline-derived CDR1 and CDR2 are LNHDA and SQIVND (reference sequence). The CDR3 spans 12 residues. V lost 4 bases and J 5 bases, leaving 8 bases between the germline ends. CDR3 residues: CASSTGWYGYTF. CDR3 DNA: TGTGCCAGTAGTACAGGGTGGTATGGCTACACCTTC.

The chain joins TRBV7-6 to TRBJ2-1; D gene ambiguous. The germline CDR1 and CDR2 sequences are SGHVS and FNYEAQ. This CDR3 region has 18 residues. V dropped 0 bases and J dropped 6 bases, with 21 bases sitting between them. The CDR3 protein is CASSLASPTPAVSNEQFF. In nucleotides, the CDR3 is TGTGCCAGCAGCTTAGCTTCCCCGACGCCGGCGGTTTCCAATGAGCAGTTCTTC.

This clone was recorded once. The rearrangement joins TRBV11-2 to TRBJ2-7; 7 bases fit TRBD1. Germline loops: CDR1 SGHAT, CDR2 FQNNGV. J gave up 0 bases and V 5 bases, and 7 bases lay outside the gene matches. CDR3 length equals 15 residues. This CDR3 reads CASSRNRDSSYEQYF. CDR3 nucleotides: TGTGCCAGCAGCCGTAACCGGGACAGCTCCTACGAGCAGTACTTC.

V is TRBV5-6 and J is TRBJ2-1; 9 bases line up with TRBD1. Trimming removed 1 base from V and 15 bases from J; junction bases left unmatched: 11. CDR1 and CDR2 from the germline V gene are SGHDT and YYEEEE. There are 14 residues in the CDR3. The CDR3 DNA is TGTGCCAGCAGCTTGTGGACAGGGGTCCTTGAGGTGTTCTTC. Translation: CASSLWTGVLEVFF.

This chain joins TRBV6-1 and TRBJ1-5, with D maybe TRBD1 (5 bases). The CDR3 extends over 13 amino acids. Deletions cut 6 bases from V and 7 bases from J, with 13 bases between. CDR1 MNHNS and CDR2 SASEGT come from the germline V gene. DNA for the CDR3: TGTGCCAGCAGCAGGGAAATTTTACAGCCCCAGCATTTT. Amino acid sequence: CASSREILQPQHF.